Listed here are 23 T cell receptor beta chains from one sample, sequenced in a study of cytomegalovirus exposure and HLA in healthy donors. 60 Vbeta and 13 Jbeta primers were used in PCR. Here immunoSEQ multiplex PCR was the method, and the copy in TCRdb shows in-frame clones only, minus some. The data contain just under 95,000 clones, roughly 81% of them singletons. Source material: PBMCs. These receptors came from a woman aged 18-30 years in good health and CMV-seropositive.

In its sample, this clone was seen a few times. The V call is TRBV6-1, the J call TRBJ2-2; 8 positions agree with TRBD1. With V trimmed by 7 bases and J by 7 bases, 8 bases remained unmatched. This CDR3 region has 14 residues. Germline loops: CDR1 MNHNS, CDR2 SASEGT. CDR3 amino acids: CASIQDRVGGELFF. CDR3 DNA sequence: TGTGCCAGCATCCAGGACAGGGTGGGCGGGGAGCTGTTTTTT.

The rearrangement uses TRBV4-1 and TRBJ1-5; TRBD1 might be the D (5 bases). Germline V gene sequence: CDR1 MGHRA, CDR2 YSYEKL. V lost 2 bases and J 4 bases, leaving 9 bases between the germline ends. This CDR3 comprises 14 residues. The CDR3 protein is CASSQSGPNQPQHF. CDR3 coding DNA: TGCGCCAGCAGCCAATCAGGGCCTAATCAGCCCCAGCATTTT.

V gene TRBV2 combines with J gene TRBJ1-1; D perhaps matches TRBD1 (5 bases). Trimming took 0 bases from V and 7 from J, leaving 6 bases between them. The CDR3 extends over 12 amino acids. In germline, CDR1 is SNHLY, CDR2 FYNNEI. CDR3 DNA sequence: TGTGCCAGCAGTGAAGCAGGGGTTGAAGCTTTCTTT. Translated: CASSEAGVEAFF.

The genes are TRBV5-1 and TRBJ2-2; TRBD2 matches at 9 bases. V lost 4 bases to trimming and J lost 3 bases; unmatched junction nucleotides: 7. The CDR3 contains 16 residues. Germline loops: CDR1 SGHRS, CDR2 YFSETQ. The CDR3 nucleotides are TGCGCCAGCAGCAGGTCTAGCGGGACCGACACCGGGGAGCTGTTTTTT. This encodes CASSRSSGTDTGELFF.

This clone was detected once. V gene TRBV2 combines with J gene TRBJ1-3, with 8 bases identical to TRBD1. V lost 8 bases and J lost 4; bases outside the gene matches: 13. The CDR3 sequence is 16 residues long. Germline loops: CDR1 SNHLY, CDR2 FYNNEI. The CDR3 sequence: CASQSDRGSIGNTIYF. The DNA of the CDR3 is TGTGCCAGCCAAAGCGACAGGGGAAGTATCGGAAACACCATATATTTT.

This rearrangement joins TRBV4-1 to TRBJ2-1, with a tentative D call TRBD2 (6 bases). V lost 3 bases and J 10 bases, leaving 7 bases between the germline ends. CDR3 length equals 11 residues. Germline V gene sequence: CDR1 MGHRA, CDR2 YSYEKL. The CDR3 sequence is CASSQGREQFF. CDR3 nucleotides: TGCGCCAGCAGCCAGGGGAGGGAGCAGTTCTTC.

The rearrangement uses TRBV4-1 and TRBJ2-1, with D hard to call. V was clipped by 3 bases and J by 4 bases, with 7 bases between them. The germline V gene has CDR1 MGHRA and CDR2 YSYEKL. This CDR3 is 13 amino acids long. CDR3 in amino acids: CASSQTPYNEQFF. In DNA form, the CDR3 reads TGCGCCAGCAGCCAGACACCGTACAATGAGCAGTTCTTC.

This clone was seen a single time. J is TRBJ1-2 and V is TRBV5-1; possible D gene TRBD1, 5 bases. The CDR3 extends over 14 amino acids. V dropped 4 bases and J dropped 8 bases, with 18 bases sitting between them. Germline V lookup: CDR1 SGHRS, CDR2 YFSETQ. CDR3 DNA: TGCGCCAGCAGCCCGGCGGACACAGTCGGAGGCTACACCTTC. Protein product: CASSPADTVGGYTF.

V is TRBV4-2 and J is TRBJ1-1; D unresolved. Trimming pared 1 base from V and 1 base from J, leaving 7 bases between. Germline V gives CDR1 LGHNA, CDR2 YNFKEQ. The CDR3 covers 14 residues. CDR3 region: CASSQGYGNTEAFF. The CDR3 DNA is TGTGCCAGCAGCCAAGGGTACGGGAACACTGAAGCTTTCTTT.

The J gene is TRBJ2-5, the V gene TRBV4-2; tentative D call: TRBD2 (5 bases). Looked up from germline, CDR1 is LGHNA and CDR2 is YNFKEQ. V was cut by 0 bases and J by 1 base, with 9 bases left in between. The CDR3 sequence is 15 residues long. CDR3 DNA: TGTGCCAGCAGCCAAGACCGGACTGGCCAAGAGACCCAGTACTTC. Its protein product is CASSQDRTGQETQYF.

V usage is TRBV2 and J usage is TRBJ1-2; TRBD1 aligns across 7 bases. CDR1 is SNHLY, CDR2 FYNNEI, per germline. This CDR3 has 15 amino acids. After removal of 2 bases from V and 4 bases from J, the junction contained 7 bases not matched to a gene. The CDR3 protein is CASSEFPGGSYGYTF. In DNA, the CDR3 is TGTGCCAGCAGTGAATTTCCAGGGGGGAGCTATGGCTACACCTTC.

This chain uses TRBV18 with TRBJ1-1; weak D call: TRBD1 (5 bases). This CDR3 spans 15 amino acids. The germline gives CDR1 KGHSH, CDR2 LQKENI. V lost 2 bases and J 5 bases, leaving 15 bases between the germline ends. The CDR3 sequence is CASSPGVHKGTEAFF. The CDR3 DNA reads as TGTGCCAGCTCACCAGGTGTGCACAAGGGGACTGAAGCTTTCTTT.

The rearrangement links TRBV15 to TRBJ2-2; TRBD2 aligns across 8 bases. After removal of 3 bases from V and 1 base from J, the junction contained 1 base not matched to a gene. The CDR3 has 15 residues. CDR1 and CDR2 from the germline V gene are LNHNV and YYDKDF (reference sequence). CDR3 sequence (DNA): TGTGCCACCAGCAGTCGGGGGGGGAACACCGGGGAGCTGTTTTTT. Translation: CATSSRGGNTGELFF.

This clone was found once. The gene calls are TRBV2 and TRBJ2-7; 7 nucleotides align to TRBD1. The junction had 11 bases not matched to a gene; V was cut back by 7 bases and J by 2 bases. The CDR3 is 15 residues long. Germline values: CDR1 SNHLY, CDR2 FYNNEI. The CDR3 reads CASTPGETGPYEQYF. The CDR3 DNA reads TGTGCCAGCACCCCGGGCGAGACAGGGCCCTACGAGCAGTACTTC.

V is TRBV6-4 and J is TRBJ2-3; perhaps TRBD1 as D (6 bases). The CDR3 consists of 16 residues. V dropped 3 bases and J dropped 1 base, with 14 bases sitting between them. Germline CDR1 is MRHNA and CDR2 is SNTAGT. The CDR3 is CASSEEPAGGTDTQYF. The CDR3 DNA reads as TGTGCCAGCAGTGAAGAGCCCGCAGGGGGCACAGATACGCAGTATTTT.

This clone was observed a few times. The CDR3 spells CASSLTGFGNTEAFF. CDR3 DNA sequence: TGTGCCAGCAGCTTAACAGGGTTTGGCAACACTGAAGCTTTCTTT. The V gene is TRBV7-9, the J gene TRBJ1-1, with a weak D call TRBD1 (6 bases). Trimming pared 2 bases from V and 2 bases from J, leaving 12 bases between. The CDR3 consists of 15 residues. Germline V lookup: CDR1 SEHNR, CDR2 FQNEAQ (reference sequence).

The V call is TRBV9, the J call TRBJ2-7; D perhaps matches TRBD1 (6 bases). Looked up from germline, CDR1 is SGDLS and CDR2 is YYNGEE. There are 14 residues in the CDR3. Trimming took off 0 bases at V and 5 bases at J, with 12 bases between the two ends. The CDR3 nucleotides read TGTGCCAGCAGCGTAGCATCGGACAGAGACGAGCAGTACTTC. Its translation is CASSVASDRDEQYF.

This rearrangement joins TRBV5-8 to TRBJ1-1; the D gene is possibly TRBD1 (5 bases). The CDR3 spans 13 residues. V was cut by 6 bases and J by 2 bases, with 11 bases left in between. CDR1 is SGHTS and CDR2 is YDEGEE in the germline V gene. This CDR3 is CASNWGGNTEAFF. Here the CDR3 DNA reads TGTGCCAGCAACTGGGGGGGAAACACTGAAGCTTTCTTT.

J is TRBJ1-6 and V is TRBV27, with 9 bases lining up with TRBD1. The V and J ends lost 10 bases and 8 bases, in that order; junction bases with no gene match: 6. The CDR3 is made up of 13 amino acids. Germline V gives CDR1 MNHEY, CDR2 SMNVEV (reference sequence). The CDR3 bases are TGTGCCACCGGACAGGGGATGGATTCACCCCTCCACTTT. Translated: CATGQGMDSPLHF.

The chain couples TRBV7-2 to TRBJ1-1; TRBD1 matches at 7 bases. The V gene end was trimmed by 6 bases and the J gene end by 0 bases; junction bases not matched to a gene: 4. Germline V gene lookup returns CDR1 SGHTA and CDR2 FQGNSA. The CDR3 extends over 14 amino acids. Here the CDR3 reads CASRQTGMNTEAFF. DNA of the CDR3: TGTGCCAGCAGACAGACAGGGATGAACACTGAAGCTTTCTTT.

This sequence joins TRBV5-4 and TRBJ1-2; the D is unclear. V shed 1 base and J shed 8 bases, with 18 bases lying between them. The germline CDR1 and CDR2 sequences are SGHNT and YYREEE (reference sequence). This CDR3 has 15 amino acids. The chain's CDR3 is CASSLMFHTSGGYTF. The DNA of the CDR3 is TGTGCCAGCAGCTTGATGTTTCACACGTCGGGAGGCTACACCTTC.

This clone appeared once. V usage is TRBV28 and J usage is TRBJ1-5; a weak D match, TRBD1 (6 bases). The CDR3 has 17 residues. Germline CDR1 is MDHEN and CDR2 is SYDVKM. V lost 3 bases and J 0 bases, leaving 15 bases between the germline ends. Here the CDR3 reads CASSLGAGPYSNQPQHF. The CDR3 DNA sequence: TGTGCCAGCAGTTTGGGGGCAGGTCCTTATAGCAATCAGCCCCAGCATTTT.

V and J are TRBV15 and TRBJ2-1; a weak D match, TRBD1 (5 bases). Germline CDR1 and CDR2: LNHNV and YYDKDF (reference sequence). The CDR3 has 15 residues. V lost 5 bases to trimming and J lost 7 bases, with 18 bases between them. For the CDR3, the DNA is TGTGCCACCAGCGGAAAATGGGGCGTGGGAAATGAGCAGTTCTTC. Translation gives CATSGKWGVGNEQFF.